This T cell receptor beta chain came from a study of T cell repertoires in ileal Crohn's disease. The CDR3 consists of 15 residues. The germline V gene has CDR1 SNHLY and CDR2 FYNNEI. V lost 4 bases and J 3 bases, leaving 13 bases between the germline ends. Time point: neoterminal ileum biopsy at postoperative endoscopy, about 6 months after surgery. Patients were adults with ileal or ileocolonic Crohn's disease needing resection. Overall study results and limits: Within the first postoperative year, endoscopy came at median roughly seven months. Clonal expansions were more frequent in active smokers than non-smokers at surgery.

Per sample, roughly 470 nanograms of biopsy DNA were TCRB immunosequenced. Assay: immunoSEQ multiplex PCR; the TCRdb copy retains only in-frame clones and omits some. The repertoire has some 9,400 clones, about 80% of them found once; the top ten carry around 19%. With regard to this clone: Its matching antigen is unknown.

Source material: ileal tissue. The chain uses TRBV2 and TRBJ2-1; a weak D match, TRBD1 (6 bases). This clonotype was sampled from an adult with Crohn's disease. Written as DNA, the CDR3 is TGTGCCAGCAGTGCGGACAGAGGGAACTACAATGAGCAGTTCTTC. It specifies CASSADRGNYNEQFF.